This T cell receptor (beta chain) is from a study of radiotherapy plus CTLA-4 blockade in lung cancer. Turning to the study itself: Under 20% of patients responded objectively, and roughly 30% achieved disease control. Findings of the study overall: It was early blood T cell clone dynamics, with interferon-beta, that reportedly best predicted response. In blood, after radiotherapy plus ipilimumab, tumor-derived TCR clones expanded.

As to this clone: The antigen is unknown.

Generated by immunoSEQ multiplex PCR, the TCRdb table keeps only in-frame clones and is missing some. The sample yields approximately 94,000 clones, around 84% seen once. Germline V lookup: CDR1 KGHSH, CDR2 LQKENI. The CDR3 runs to 15 residues. V lost 3 bases to trimming and J lost 8 bases; unmatched junction nucleotides: 8. Patients with chemo-refractory metastatic non-small-cell lung cancer received focal radiation plus CTLA-4 blockade with ipilimumab. This clonotype was sampled from a human donor with non-small cell lung cancer that progressed on radiotherapy plus ipilimumab. The chain couples TRBV18 to TRBJ1-4; TRBD1 aligns across 8 bases. Sample: peripheral blood, taken from a patient treated with radiotherapy plus ipilimumab. CDR3 amino acids: CASSPRQGSFEKLFF. For the CDR3, the DNA is TGTGCCAGCTCACCGAGACAGGGGAGCTTCGAAAAACTGTTTTTT.